This entry is about one T cell receptor (beta chain). Antigen specificity is unknown. These data originate in a study of PD-L1 blockade in urothelial cancer. Study summary: Atezolizumab at 1,200 mg intravenously every 3 weeks was started by patients at some point between 2014 and 2016. Treatment start was followed by blood analysis at 3 weeks (second dose) and again at 6 weeks. Most patients, about 85% of the roughly 29, were males with bladder-origin cancer. General study findings and limits: Tumor-associated TCR clones expanded more in blood at 3 weeks in patients with durable benefit.

Sequencing was performed with immunoSEQ multiplex PCR; in TCRdb, only in-frame clones are kept and a portion is missing. The sample includes roughly 46,000 clones, around 85% of them seen just once. With 6 bases clipped from V and 10 bases from J, the junction kept 18 bases outside the gene matches. From germline, CDR1 is MNHEY and CDR2 SMNVEV (reference sequence). The CDR3 contains 17 residues. Time point given: peripheral blood 6 weeks after treatment start. V usage is TRBV27 and J usage is TRBJ2-1, with 10 bases identical to TRBD2. This receptor was taken from a man in his fifties or sixties with urothelial cancer. The material sequenced was PBMCs, taken around atezolizumab (anti-PD-L1) treatment. The CDR3 protein is CASSQGTLAGPSLEQFF. In DNA, the CDR3 is TGTGCCAGCAGCCAGGGAACACTAGCGGGACCGTCTTTGGAGCAGTTCTTC.